Below are 25 T cell receptor beta chains sequenced from a single sample in a study of T cells in Graves' hyperthyroidism and ophthalmopathy. Amplification targeted TCR beta CDR3 regions from RNA transcripts. When the TCR CDR3 underwent first-round RT-PCR, the HTBI primer set was used. TCRdb re-called the multiplex PCR reads with MiXCR, one entry per CDR3 protein. Of a few hundred thousand distinct CDR3 sequences listed, 46% are singletons. Material: peripheral blood or thyroid tissue (not recorded which). The receptors shown here come from an adult woman with Graves' disease, either hyperthyroidism or ophthalmopathy (not recorded which).

This rearrangement joins TRBV7-8 to TRBJ2-6; no clear D gene. The V gene's germline CDR1 is SGHVS and CDR2 FQNEAQ. The V and J ends lost 1 base and 2 bases respectively, with 9 bases between them. There are 16 residues in the CDR3. CDR3 coding DNA: TGTGCCAGCAGCTTAGATTTGAACACTGGGGCCAACGTCCTGACTTTC. Translated, it gives CASSLDLNTGANVLTF. The full variable domain, completed using reference TRBV7-8 and TRBJ2-6, is GAGVSQSPRYKVAKRGQDVALRCDPISGHVSLFWYQQALGQGPEFLTYFQNEAQLDKSGLPSDRFFAERPEGSVSTLKIQRTQQEDSAVYLCASSLDLNTGANVLTFGAGSRLTVL.

There are a few counts of this clonotype. The rearrangement joins TRBV9 to TRBJ1-6, with a tentative D call TRBD1 (6 bases). The V and J ends lost 2 bases and 14 bases respectively, with 14 bases between them. CDR3 length: 13 amino acids. Germline V gene sequence: CDR1 SGDLS, CDR2 YYNGEE. As DNA, the CDR3 is TGTGCCAGCAGCGTGGAACAGGGCTCGACCCTCCACTTT. Amino acid sequence: CASSVEQGSTLHF.

This clonotype was detected ten times or more. The CDR3 here is CSARAPMGQGNYGYTF. The CDR3, as DNA: TGCAGTGCTAGAGCCCCTATGGGACAGGGGAACTATGGCTACACCTTC. The chain couples TRBV20-1 to TRBJ1-2; 10 nucleotides agree with TRBD1. The ends lost 1 base at V and 2 bases at J; junction bases unmatched: 7. CDR1 DFQATT and CDR2 SNEGSKA come from the germline V gene (reference sequence). The CDR3 has 16 residues.

This clonotype showed up many times. This chain joins TRBV7-3 and TRBJ2-5, with D possibly being TRBD2 (7 bases). There are 13 residues in the CDR3. The germline CDR1 and CDR2 sequences are SGHTA and FQGTGA. V lost 5 bases and J lost 3, with 10 bases in between. CDR3 nucleotides: TGTGCCAGCAGCCAAGGGGGGGAAGAGACCCAGTACTTC. Protein product: CASSQGGEETQYF.

This clonotype was detected many times. J is TRBJ1-2 and V is TRBV7-2, with D possibly matching TRBD1 (5 bases). The CDR3 is 15 residues long. Trimming stripped 5 bases from V and 6 bases from J, with 19 bases between. Germline CDR1 is SGHTA and CDR2 is FQGNSA. CDR3 residues: CASSIRGLGLDGYTF. The CDR3 nucleotides are TGTGCCAGCAGCATAAGAGGACTGGGACTTGATGGCTACACCTTC. Variable domain in full (rest from reference TRBV7-2 and TRBJ1-2): GAGVSQSPSNKVTEKGKDVELRCDPISGHTALYWYRQSLGQGLEFLIYFQGNSAPDKSGLPSDRFSAERTGGSVSTLTIQRTQQEDSAVYLCASSIRGLGLDGYTFGSGTRLTVV.

This rearrangement joins TRBV5-1 to TRBJ1-6, with 10 nucleotides matching TRBD1. This CDR3 has 15 amino acids. In germline, CDR1 is SGHRS, CDR2 YFSETQ. V shed 5 bases and J 10 bases; nucleotides not matched to a gene: 9. CDR3 sequence: CASSPGTGENSPLHF. DNA for the CDR3: TGCGCCAGCAGTCCCGGGACAGGGGAGAACTCACCCCTCCACTTT.

In its sample, this clonotype was seen many times. In DNA, the CDR3 is TGCGCCAGCAGCTTGGGGCAGAAACAGCCATTCTATAATTCACCCCTCCACTTT. It yields the protein CASSLGQKQPFYNSPLHF. The chain employs TRBV5-1 and TRBJ1-6; D ambiguous. The germline V gene has CDR1 SGHRS and CDR2 YFSETQ. V was cut by 0 bases and J by 3 bases, with 16 bases left in between. The CDR3 is made up of 18 amino acids.

The chain uses TRBV7-8 and TRBJ1-6; 7 bases map to TRBD1. The CDR3 consists of 14 residues. V was clipped by 5 bases and J by 6 bases; unmatched bases: 4. Germline V gene data show CDR1 as SGHVS and CDR2 as FQNEAQ. CDR3 sequence: CASSNGQVNSPLHF. The CDR3 nucleotides read TGTGCCAGCAGCAACGGACAGGTTAATTCACCCCTCCACTTT.

The CDR3 is CASAKGGSADTQYF. The CDR3 region has the DNA TGCGCCAGCGCGAAAGGGGGGTCTGCGGATACGCAGTATTTT. This chain connects TRBV10-1 to TRBJ2-3; either TRBD1 or TRBD2 may supply D (6 bases each). The CDR3 is 14 residues long. Trimming cost V 8 bases and J 6 bases, with 18 bases left between them. Germline values: CDR1 WNHNN, CDR2 SYGVQD (reference sequence).

This clonotype was observed a handful of times. Here the CDR3 reads CSVEGGITETQYF. The CDR3 coding sequence is TGCAGCGTTGAAGGGGGCATTACGGAGACCCAGTACTTC. The chain joins TRBV29-1 to TRBJ2-5; possibly TRBD1 for D (5 bases). Germline V CDR1 and CDR2: SQVTM, ANQGSEA. The CDR3 loop spans 13 amino acids. Trimming cost V 1 base and J 5 bases, with 11 bases left between them.

DNA of the CDR3: TGTGCATTATCGGATGTCTCCGGCAGGAATGAAAAACTGTTTTTT. Protein product: CALSDVSGRNEKLFF. This chain connects TRBV10-3 to TRBJ1-4, with D hard to call. The V gene's germline CDR1 is ENHRY and CDR2 SYGVKD. This CDR3 spans 15 amino acids.

The table lists this clonotype with many counts. This chain's CDR3 is CASRKDIKETALHF. The DNA for the CDR3 is TGTGCCAGCAGAAAGGACATAAAAGAGACAGCCCTCCACTTT. The J gene is TRBJ1-6, the V gene TRBV5-4; perhaps TRBD1 as D (5 bases). This CDR3 has 14 amino acids. The germline CDR1 and CDR2 sequences are SGHNT and YYREEE (reference sequence). Trimming pared 5 bases from V and 14 bases from J, leaving 20 bases between.

This clonotype was seen once. This may stem from a read error, because a much larger clone lies one nucleotide away. The chain uses TRBV3-1 and TRBJ1-5, with D possibly being TRBD1 (6 bases). Trimming removed 0 bases from V and 6 bases from J, with 9 bases in between. Germline values: CDR1 LGHDT, CDR2 YNNKEL (reference sequence). The CDR3 is 14 amino acids. The CDR3 is CASSQDGGSQPQHF. Written as DNA, the CDR3 is TGTGCCAGCAGCCAAGATGGGGGCAGTCAGCCCCAGCATTTT.

This clonotype was recorded many times. The rearrangement links TRBV18 to TRBJ1-5; D ambiguous. CDR3 size: 15 residues. Germline assignment: CDR1 KGHSH and CDR2 LQKENI. Deletions cut 3 bases from V and 6 bases from J, with 15 bases between. CDR3 in DNA: TGTGCCAGCTCACCGGTTCGACAAGGCAGTCAGCCCCAGCATTTT. Translated, it gives CASSPVRQGSQPQHF.

This clonotype was counted many times. J is TRBJ2-2 and V is TRBV4-1; D ambiguous. Germline-derived CDR1 and CDR2 are MGHRA and YSYEKL. V lost 0 bases and J lost 4, with 3 bases in between. The CDR3 runs 13 residues. The CDR3 DNA is TGCGCCAGCAGCCAAGAGAGCACCGGGGAGCTGTTTTTT. This sequence encodes CASSQESTGELFF.

This chain connects TRBV10-1 to TRBJ2-6, with 10 positions matching TRBD1. From germline, CDR1 is WNHNN and CDR2 SYGVQD (reference sequence). J gave up 1 base and V 0 bases, and 0 bases lay outside the gene matches. This CDR3 region has 17 residues. The CDR3: CASSESDRGSGANVLTF. The CDR3 DNA follows: TGCGCCAGCAGTGAGTCGGACAGGGGGTCTGGGGCCAACGTCCTGACTTTC.

This clonotype has at least ten counts. A read error may account for a junction end that differs from germline. V gene TRBV10-3 combines with J gene TRBJ1-1; D uncertain. This CDR3 region has 13 residues. Per germline, CDR1 ENHRY and CDR2 SYGVKD. The CDR3 coding sequence is TGCGCCGTCACCGGGCTGATGAACACTGAAGCTTTCTTT. Its translation is CAVTGLMNTEAFF.

The chain joins TRBV2 to TRBJ2-1; D possibly corresponds to TRBD2 (5 bases). CDR1 and CDR2 from the germline V gene are SNHLY and FYNNEI. This CDR3 contains 19 residues. Trimming pared 0 bases from V and 4 bases from J, leaving 22 bases between. This CDR3 reads CASSEALSWAGQGYNEQFF. CDR3 DNA sequence: TGTGCCAGCAGTGAAGCCCTATCTTGGGCGGGCCAAGGGTACAATGAGCAGTTCTTC.

The chain links TRBV7-7 to TRBJ2-7; TRBD1 aligns across 8 bases. With V trimmed by 6 bases and J by 2 bases, 9 bases remained unmatched. Germline CDR1 and CDR2: SSHAT and FNYEAQ (reference sequence). This CDR3 spans 15 amino acids. CDR3 protein: CASSGTQGVTYEQYF. The CDR3 DNA follows: TGTGCCAGCAGTGGGACACAGGGGGTTACCTACGAGCAGTACTTC.

This clonotype was seen ten or more times. The rearrangement joins TRBV28 to TRBJ2-5, with a possible D match to TRBD1 (5 bases). CDR1 and CDR2 from the germline V gene are MDHEN and SYDVKM. The CDR3 has 13 amino acids. V lost 6 bases, J lost 1 base, and 9 bases lay in between. CDR3 in amino acids: CASSADTQETQYF. CDR3 bases: TGTGCCAGCAGCGCGGACACCCAAGAGACCCAGTACTTC.

This clonotype was seen repeatedly, ten times or more. The chain has TRBV10-3 and TRBJ2-7; no reliable D call. V lost 2 bases, J lost 0 bases, and 8 bases lay in between. CDR1 is ENHRY and CDR2 is SYGVKD in the germline V gene. The CDR3 is 14 amino acids. The CDR3 coding sequence is TGTGCCATCAGTGAGCGAAGGAGCTCCTACGAGCAGTACTTC. Encoded protein: CAISERRSSYEQYF.

V and J are TRBV20-1 and TRBJ1-3; D is unclear. Between the trimmed V and J ends, which lost 6 bases and 8 bases, there was a span of 20 bases. CDR1 DFQATT and CDR2 SNEGSKA come from the germline V gene (reference sequence). The CDR3 consists of 14 residues. CDR3 in DNA: TGCAGTGCGCGGTTGTACGACTATGGCTACACCATATATTTT. Its translation: CSARLYDYGYTIYF.

As to this clonotype: At one end the junction does not follow the germline gene, possibly because of a read error. The chain joins TRBV29-1 to TRBJ1-4, with D unresolved. The CDR3 has 14 amino acids. CDR1 SQVTM and CDR2 ANQGSEA come from the germline V gene. The CDR3 nucleotides are TGCAGCGTTGCCGACCGGGATTTTAATGGAAAACTGTTTTTT. Protein: CSVADRDFNGKLFF.

The V gene is TRBV2, the J gene TRBJ1-6; 7 bases are shared with TRBD1. The CDR3 loop spans 20 amino acids. The germline CDR1 and CDR2 sequences are SNHLY and FYNNEI. V was clipped by 5 bases and J by 0 bases; unmatched bases: 16. The CDR3 loop reads CASSPQRRTGVLSYNSPLHF. The CDR3 nucleotides read TGTGCCAGCAGTCCCCAACGTAGGACAGGAGTCCTCTCCTATAATTCACCCCTCCACTTT.

This clonotype was counted at least ten times. The rearrangement uses TRBV4-2 and TRBJ1-1, with D possibly being TRBD1 (5 bases). Germline V lookup: CDR1 LGHNA, CDR2 YNFKEQ. CDR3 length equals 13 residues. With 1 base removed from V and 7 bases from J, the gap between germline ends came to 10 bases. The CDR3 spells CASSQGGDFEAFF. CDR3 DNA sequence: TGTGCCAGCAGCCAAGGGGGGGACTTTGAAGCTTTCTTT.